Many counts were recorded for the clone carrying this TCR beta chain. This entry is derived from a study of CD8 T cells in ankylosing spondylitis. TCRdb itself ran the 5' RACE reads through MiXCR, one entry per CDR3 protein. The sample shows some 23,000 distinct CDR3 sequences, under 3% of them seen only once. The V end lost 0 bases, the J end lost 0 bases, and 4 bases lay between the germline ends. The CDR3 extends over 13 amino acids. Germline V gene data show CDR1 as SGDLS and CDR2 as YYNGEE. The sequencing sample was made of blood, either unsorted or a sorted T cell fraction (not recorded which). The source of this sequence is a female donor with ankylosing spondylitis or in good health (not recorded which). This chain joins TRBV9 and TRBJ2-7; D is unclear. The CDR3 sequence is CASSVDSSYEQYF. DNA of the CDR3: TGTGCCAGCAGCGTAGACAGCTCCTACGAGCAGTACTTC.